This record concerns one T cell receptor (beta chain) sequence. A few counts support this clonotype. Its binding antigen is unknown. No clone much larger than this one lies a single base away; base qualities are absent. The library was obtained by 5' RACE. Sequencer: Illumina HiSeq 2500. A second 7 to 11 cycle PCR used a sample-barcoded 5' primer and a J-beta primer mix. Each TCR beta cDNA molecule received a unique molecular identifier from a template-switch 5' adaptor carrying 12 random nucleotides. At least 2.5 million CDR3-containing paired-end reads were obtained from each sample. First-strand cDNA was synthesized from all RNA with the Mint cDNA synthesis kit, primed by a TRBC-specific oligonucleotide. Following uracil-DNA glycosylase treatment, all cDNA underwent a first 18-cycle PCR with the universal primers M1SS and BC2_uni_R. Turning to the authors' computational methods: Normalization of each sample was performed by random selection of 1 million high-quality reads, each carrying a distinct molecular identifier. Reads sharing molecular identifiers were discarded rather than binned into consensus sequences. MiTCR, run with a Q25 quality threshold and the strictest error-elimination algorithm, handled CDR3 identification, clonotype clustering and error correction. A nonparametric unseen species model with Euler transformation was used to estimate lower-bound total TCR beta diversity. Using fastp trimming at Q25 and MiXCR clonotype assembly, TCRdb reanalyzed the public sequencing data and kept in-frame beta chains. Each CDR3 protein appears once, grouped with its most common genes and DNA. For this entry, the V and J calls and clone size follow TCRdb and not the study's own pipeline. This sample is represented by over 1,200,000 distinct CDR3 sequences; around 55% of them were singletons. Over 6.5% of the sample is taken by the ten largest.

The germline ends are 9 bases apart after V is trimmed by 5 bases and J by 1 base. Sequences MGHRA (CDR1) and YSYEKL (CDR2) are obtained from the germline V gene. Its CDR3 holds 14 amino acids, cysteine through phenylalanine. CDR3 DNA only is kept here, 42 bases in frame from base 1. The data are from a study of blood T cells in healthy people across ages (dated by TCRdb to the mid-2010s). About the full investigation: In model experiments, template switching captured roughly one uniquely barcoded TCR beta cDNA molecule for every two T cells. To avoid experimental bias, donors of different ages were distributed randomly across sequencing lanes. For two donors (one aged 18 to 29 and one aged 80 or older), the study analyzed two additional independent replicas of 1 million unique cDNA reads from the same blood draw. The study measured age-related changes in TCR beta repertoire diversity using deep sequencing normalized with unique cDNA molecular identifiers. The donors were divided into four age groups: young (average 16 years), middle-aged (about 39), aged (approximately 62) and long-lived (roughly 88). Paper-wide results and their limitations: Observed TCR beta diversity correlated strongly with the percentage of naive T cells measured by flow cytometry. Because the CMV infection status of the donors was unknown, age-related changes in expanded clonotypes may potentially have been confounded. Observed TCR beta diversity per million T cells fell roughly linearly with age, and a significant reduction was already apparent by age roughly 41. Compared with the aged group, the long-lived group had more naive CD4+ T cells, fewer expanded clones and increased TCR diversity, suggesting age selection. Because profiling used bulk unsorted PBMCs, naive and antigen-experienced compartments could not be compared conclusively. Estimates of total diversity from one million sequenced T cells were regarded as lower bounds and underestimates.

Systemically healthy Caucasian individuals from Russia, 39 in total and aged roughly 6 to 90 years, were included as donors. Each donor gave 9.5 to 10 milliliters of peripheral blood, drawn into EDTA-treated Vacutainer tubes. Ficoll-Paque density-gradient centrifugation was used to isolate PBMCs, with at least 7 million per sample. Total RNA, at least 6 micrograms per sample, was extracted from PBMCs with Trizol reagent. For every donor, an aliquot of PBMCs went through flow cytometry to measure the percentages of naive CD45RAhigh/CD27high T cells. Source material: blood. The chain is made from TRBV4-1 and TRBJ2-1; the D gene is unclear. The clonotype originates from a man younger than 35 in good health. The sequenced DNA: TGCGCCAGCAGCTCGACCGGGTCCTACAATGAGCAGTTCTTC. Its translation reads: CASSSTGSYNEQFF.